This T cell receptor (beta chain) was recorded in a study of technical replicates of blood from a handful of donors. Libraries were prepared by immunoSEQ multiplex PCR; TCRdb keeps only in-frame clonotypes and omits some of them. The table includes 70,000 to 85,000 clones, about nine tenths detected once. Germline CDR1 is MDHEN and CDR2 is SYDVKM. There are 15 residues in the CDR3. The V segment lost 3 bases and the J segment 6 bases; nucleotides outside the gene matches: 7. The source of this sequence is a human donor in good health. The sequenced material came from T cells isolated from PBMCs. The gene calls are TRBV28 and TRBJ1-1; TRBD1 aligns across 10 bases. The CDR3 nucleotides are TGTGCCAGCAGTTTGAGACAGGGGGCGTTCGCTGAAGCTTTCTTT. Residues: CASSLRQGAFAEAFF. Complete variable domain (other parts from reference TRBV28 and TRBJ1-1): DVKVTQSSRYLVKRTGEKVFLECVQDMDHENMFWYRQDPGLGLRLIYFSYDVKMKEKGDIPEGYSVSREKKERFSLILESASTNQTSMYLCASSLRQGAFAEAFFGQGTRLTVV.